This T cell receptor (beta chain) is drawn from a study of cytotoxic CD8 clonotypes in ibrutinib-treated CLL. Study outcomes and limitations: Different sampling times were used for sustained-remission and progressing patients. Clonality showed a rise at ibrutinib response that reversed toward baseline at progression. Public clonotypes, an uncommon group, contracted or remained stable on treatment.

This clone has only a few counts. Its antigen is as yet unknown. Repertoires were generated with immunoSEQ multiplex PCR, while TCRdb's copy carries only in-frame clones and drops some. The sample lists around 330,000 clones, around 66% seen once, with 6.3% in the top ten. Trimming removed 8 bases from V and 7 bases from J, with 13 bases in between. The germline V gene has CDR1 MGHRA and CDR2 YSYEKL. This CDR3 contains 12 residues. The chain is built from TRBV4-1 and TRBJ2-3; no reliable D call. The source is a human donor with chronic lymphocytic leukemia. This specimen was PBMCs, taken after 36 months of ibrutinib treatment. The CDR3 region has the DNA TGCGCCAGCGGGTTGTCCGGTTATACGCAGTATTTT. It yields the protein CASGLSGYTQYF.